The 15 T cell receptor beta chains below all came from one sample that was sequenced in a study of control samples from healthy donors and cancer patients (dated by TCRdb to 2019 to 2021). Preparation of the library involved the immunoSEQ multiplex PCR assay. The table comes from immuneACCESS by way of TCRdb, which keeps in-frame sequences with V and J called. Part of the clones is missing from these tables; in studies checked, under half for an unresolved V gene and the rest for unknown reasons. This sample comprises just under 75,000 clones, more than 85% of them detected only once. The ten largest clones capture about 4.2% of the sample. The sequencing input was blood. The source of these receptors is a woman aged 45 to 65 in good health.

This clone was seen a handful of times. This CDR3 reads CASSPQTEAFF. CDR3 DNA: TGTGCCAGCAGCCCCCAAACTGAAGCTTTCTTT. The chain uses TRBV7-9 and TRBJ1-1; D uncertain. The length of the CDR3 is 11 residues. CDR1 is SEHNR and CDR2 is FQNEAQ in the germline V gene (reference sequence). Trimming took off 5 bases at V and 5 bases at J, with 6 bases between the two ends.

V is TRBV5-1 and J is TRBJ2-5; TRBD2 agrees at 11 bases. CDR3 length: 17 residues. V lost 0 bases and J lost 1; bases outside the gene matches: 5. The germline CDR1 and CDR2 sequences are SGHRS and YFSETQ. CDR3 DNA sequence: TGCGCCAGCAGCTTGGCCAGACTAGCGGGGACCCAAGAGACCCAGTACTTC. Translated: CASSLARLAGTQETQYF.

The J gene is TRBJ2-4, the V gene TRBV5-8; 10 nucleotides match TRBD2. This CDR3 contains 19 residues. The J segment lost 6 bases and the V segment lost 1 base, leaving 16 bases of the junction unmatched. Germline CDR1 SGHTS, CDR2 YDEGEE. The CDR3 sequence: CASSLKLSYSGRIRNIQYF. The CDR3 DNA follows: TGTGCCAGCAGCTTGAAGCTCTCCTATAGCGGGAGGATCCGAAACATTCAGTACTTC.

The chain has TRBV3-1 (or the pseudogene TRBV3-2) and TRBJ1-4; D is possibly TRBD1 (5 bases). Germline-derived CDR1 and CDR2 are LGHDT and YNNKEL (reference sequence). The CDR3 consists of 15 residues. V was cut by 3 bases and J by 7 bases, with 15 bases left in between. The CDR3 here is CASSQIRGAGEKLFF. In DNA form, the CDR3 reads TGTGCCAGCAGCCAGATACGAGGGGCGGGTGAAAAACTGTTTTTT.

This chain connects TRBV6-5 to TRBJ1-1; D unclear. The germline gives CDR1 MNHEY, CDR2 SVGAGI. The length of the CDR3 is 16 residues. Trimming stripped 0 bases from V and 5 bases from J, with 16 bases between. Here the CDR3 DNA reads TGTGCCAGCAGTTACTCGGTAGGCGCGAGGCGGACTGAAGCTTTCTTT. As protein: CASSYSVGARRTEAFF.

The chain joins TRBV7-2 to TRBJ2-1; D possibly corresponds to TRBD2 (6 bases). The CDR3 sequence is 17 residues long. Germline values: CDR1 SGHTA, CDR2 FQGNSA. V lost 5 bases and J 1 base, leaving 18 bases between the germline ends. The CDR3 nucleotides are TGTGCCAGCAGCCCTTTGCGGGGCTTTCAATCCTACAATGAGCAGTTCTTC. It codes for CASSPLRGFQSYNEQFF.

The chain combines TRBV5-1 with TRBJ2-1, with no clear D. Trimming took off 3 bases at V and 3 bases at J, with 13 bases between the two ends. The germline V gene encodes CDR1 SGHRS and CDR2 YFSETQ. The CDR3 spans 15 residues. The CDR3: CASSSAGRDYNEQFF. CDR3 coding DNA: TGCGCCAGCAGCTCGGCTGGACGAGACTACAATGAGCAGTTCTTC.

V gene TRBV27 combines with J gene TRBJ1-4; D is undetermined. V was clipped by 6 bases and J by 8 bases, with 13 bases between them. The CDR3 extends over 13 amino acids. The germline gives CDR1 MNHEY, CDR2 SMNVEV (reference sequence). In nucleotides, the CDR3 is TGTGCCAGCAGACGATCTCCAATCGAAAAACTGTTTTTT. It encodes CASRRSPIEKLFF.

The genes are TRBV7-9 and TRBJ2-1, with D tentatively TRBD2 (5 bases). Trimming took off 1 base at V and 9 bases at J, with 13 bases between the two ends. The CDR3 is 14 residues long. Germline V gene data show CDR1 as SEHNR and CDR2 as FQNEAQ (reference sequence). CDR3 amino acids: CASSLVGSTSEQFF. CDR3 DNA sequence: TGTGCCAGCAGCTTAGTAGGGAGTACGAGTGAGCAGTTCTTC.

The CDR3 DNA is TGTGCCACCAGCAGACAAAGACTGGACAGGGGAACCCAGCCCCAGCATTTT. Translated, it gives CATSRQRLDRGTQPQHF. The rearrangement links TRBV15 to TRBJ1-5; TRBD1 matches at 9 bases. J lost 7 bases, V lost 2 bases, and 12 bases had no gene match. This CDR3 is 17 amino acids long. CDR1 LNHNV and CDR2 YYDKDF come from the germline V gene (reference sequence).

V gene TRBV6-5 combines with J gene TRBJ2-7; the D is unclear. The CDR3 totals 15 residues. CDR1 and CDR2 (germline): MNHEY, SVGAGI. V was clipped by 4 bases and J by 0 bases, with 13 bases between them. This chain's CDR3 is CASSSGGPSSYEQYF. CDR3 coding DNA: TGTGCCAGCAGTTCCGGTGGCCCCAGCTCCTACGAGCAGTACTTC.

This chain uses TRBV7-3 with TRBJ2-1; D remains ambiguous. V was shortened by 5 bases and J by 4 bases, with 9 bases between the two germline ends. This CDR3 comprises 13 residues. In germline, CDR1 is SGHTA, CDR2 FQGTGA. The CDR3 here is CASSITSYNEQFF. The CDR3 DNA is TGTGCCAGCAGCATCACAAGTTACAATGAGCAGTTCTTC. Looking up the rest from reference TRBV7-3 and TRBJ2-1 gives the full variable domain: GAGVSQTPSNKVTEKGKYVELRCDPISGHTALYWYRQSLGQGPEFLIYFQGTGAADDSGLPNDRFFAVRPEGSVSTLKIQRTERGDSAVYLCASSITSYNEQFFGPGTRLTVL.

The chain joins TRBV5-6 to TRBJ1-2; TRBD1 is a possible D gene (5 bases). Germline V CDR1 and CDR2: SGHDT, YYEEEE. V dropped 7 bases and J dropped 4 bases, with 11 bases sitting between them. The CDR3 has 12 amino acids. CDR3 nucleotide sequence: TGTGCCAGCCTTTCGAGGGGCTATGGCTACACCTTC. It specifies CASLSRGYGYTF. Full variable domain (rest looked up from reference TRBV5-6 and TRBJ1-2): DAGVTQSPTHLIKTRGQQVTLRCSPKSGHDTVSWYQQALGQGPQFIFQYYEEEERQRGNFPDRFSGHQFPNYSSELNVNALLLGDSALYLCASLSRGYGYTFGSGTRLTVV.

V gene TRBV7-8 combines with J gene TRBJ2-1, with D uncertain. Trimming left V 5 bases short and J 2 bases short, with 10 bases between. This CDR3 has 14 residues. The germline V gene has CDR1 SGHVS and CDR2 FQNEAQ. In DNA form, the CDR3 reads TGTGCCAGCAGCCTTAGCTACGCCTACAATGAGCAGTTCTTC. Amino acids: CASSLSYAYNEQFF.

The chain has TRBV5-1 and TRBJ2-7, with 12 bases fitting TRBD2. Germline assignment: CDR1 SGHRS and CDR2 YFSETQ. CDR3 size: 15 residues. Unmatched junction bases numbered 2, after V lost 2 bases and J lost 2 bases. CDR3 nucleotide sequence: TGCGCCAGCAGCTTAACTAGCGGGAGGACCTACGAGCAGTACTTC. It specifies CASSLTSGRTYEQYF.